Sequencing of this TCR beta chain was carried out in a study of cytotoxic CD8 clonotypes in ibrutinib-treated CLL. Turning to the study itself: The cohort had 10 to 12 relapsed/refractory and around 15 treatment-naive patients, about 18 IGHV unmutated. Results showed 24 partial and 2 complete responses; following median roughly 68 months, approximately 15 remained remitted, about 12 advanced.

Notes on the study in general: Sampling time points were not equivalent between sustained-remission and progressing patients.

This clone was recorded only once. Antigen unknown. Sequenced by immunoSEQ multiplex PCR; TCRdb stores in-frame clones only, minus some. Of 250,000 to 350,000 clones in the sample, around 69% were seen once. The germline V gene encodes CDR1 SGHRS and CDR2 YFSETQ. V was trimmed by 3 bases and J by 1 base, leaving 6 bases between them. The CDR3 runs to 13 residues. V and J are TRBV5-1 and TRBJ2-3; tentatively, D is TRBD2 (6 bases). The receptor was derived from a human donor with chronic lymphocytic leukemia. The sequencing here drew on PBMCs, taken at disease progression, from a patient treated with ibrutinib. The CDR3 loop reads CASSSGGTDTQYF. CDR3 coding DNA: TGCGCCAGCAGCTCGGGAGGCACAGATACGCAGTATTTT.